Only one count was recorded for the clone carrying this T cell receptor (beta chain). The sample is drawn from a study of T cell changes during pregnancy in multiple sclerosis. This table comes from immunoSEQ multiplex PCR, and its TCRdb copy is limited to in-frame clones, with some not included. The sample contains about 28,000 clones, about 91% of which appear only once. The sequencing used CD4+ T cells from peripheral blood mononuclear cells, collected in the second trimester of pregnancy. The receptor comes from a female donor with multiple sclerosis, enrolled in a pregnancy study.

The DNA for the CDR3 is TGTGCCAGCAGTTATGAGCGGGGCAGTGGAAACACCATATATTTT. The encoded protein is CASSYERGSGNTIYF. The rearrangement links TRBV6-5 to TRBJ1-3, with D perhaps TRBD1 (5 bases). V was cut by 3 bases and J by 3 bases, with 12 bases left in between. This CDR3 has 15 residues. Germline V gene data show CDR1 as MNHEY and CDR2 as SVGAGI.